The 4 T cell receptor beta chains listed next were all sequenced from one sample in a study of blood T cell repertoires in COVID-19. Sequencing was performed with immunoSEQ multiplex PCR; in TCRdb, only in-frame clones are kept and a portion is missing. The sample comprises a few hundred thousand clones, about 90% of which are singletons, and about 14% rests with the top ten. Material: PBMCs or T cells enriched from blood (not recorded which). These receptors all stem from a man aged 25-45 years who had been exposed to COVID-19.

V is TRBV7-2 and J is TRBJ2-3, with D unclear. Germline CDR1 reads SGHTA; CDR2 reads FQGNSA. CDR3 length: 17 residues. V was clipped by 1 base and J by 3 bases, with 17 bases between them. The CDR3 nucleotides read TGTGCCAGCAGCTTAGAGCGACCCATCCAGAATACAGATACGCAGTATTTT. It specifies CASSLERPIQNTDTQYF.

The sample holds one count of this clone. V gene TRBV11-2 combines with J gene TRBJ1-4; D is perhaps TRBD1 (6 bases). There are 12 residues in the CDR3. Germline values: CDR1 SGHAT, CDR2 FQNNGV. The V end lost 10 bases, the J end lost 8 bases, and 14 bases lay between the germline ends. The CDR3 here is CATRGRGEKLFF. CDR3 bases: TGTGCCACGAGGGGGAGAGGGGAAAAACTGTTTTTT.

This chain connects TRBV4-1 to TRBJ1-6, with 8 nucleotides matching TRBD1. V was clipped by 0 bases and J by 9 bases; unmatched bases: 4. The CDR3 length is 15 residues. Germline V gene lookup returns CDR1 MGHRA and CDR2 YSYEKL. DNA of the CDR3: TGCGCCAGCAGCCAAGAACAGGGGGTGGGTTCACCCCTCCACTTT. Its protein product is CASSQEQGVGSPLHF.

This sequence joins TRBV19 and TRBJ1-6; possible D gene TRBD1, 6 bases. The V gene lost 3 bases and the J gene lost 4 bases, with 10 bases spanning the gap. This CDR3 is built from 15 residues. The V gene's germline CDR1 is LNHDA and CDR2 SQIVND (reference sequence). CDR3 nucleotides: TGTGCCAGTAGTATGGTCAGGGGTTATAATTCACCCCTCCACTTT. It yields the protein CASSMVRGYNSPLHF.